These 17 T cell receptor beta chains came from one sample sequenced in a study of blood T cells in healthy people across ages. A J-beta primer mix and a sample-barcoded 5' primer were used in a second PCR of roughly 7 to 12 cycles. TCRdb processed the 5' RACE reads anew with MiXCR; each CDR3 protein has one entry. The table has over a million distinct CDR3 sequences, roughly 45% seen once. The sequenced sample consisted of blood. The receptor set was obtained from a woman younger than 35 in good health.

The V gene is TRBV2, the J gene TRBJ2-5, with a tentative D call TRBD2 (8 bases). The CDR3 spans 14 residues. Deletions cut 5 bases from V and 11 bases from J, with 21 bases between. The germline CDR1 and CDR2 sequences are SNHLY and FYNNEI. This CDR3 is CASSPDGTAGEQYF. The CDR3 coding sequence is TGTGCCAGCAGTCCCGATGGGACAGCGGGGGAGCAGTACTTC. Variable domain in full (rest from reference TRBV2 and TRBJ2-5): EPEVTQTPSHQVTQMGQEVILRCVPISNHLYFYWYRQILGQKVEFLVSFYNNEISEKSEIFDDQFSVERPDGSNFTLKIRSTKLEDSAMYFCASSPDGTAGEQYFGPGTRLLVL.

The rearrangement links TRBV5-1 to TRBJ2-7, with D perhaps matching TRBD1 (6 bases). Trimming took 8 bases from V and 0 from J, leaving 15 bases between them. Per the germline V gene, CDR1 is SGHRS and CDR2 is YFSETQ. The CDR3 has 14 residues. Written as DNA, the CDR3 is TGCGCCAGTATCGGGACATACAGCTCCTACGAGCAGTACTTC. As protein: CASIGTYSSYEQYF.

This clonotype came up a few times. CDR3 region: CASSFGGADQETQYF. The CDR3 region has the DNA TGTGCCAGCAGCTTTGGAGGGGCAGACCAAGAGACCCAGTACTTC. The chain uses TRBV7-9 and TRBJ2-5; D might be TRBD2 (6 bases). V lost 3 bases to trimming and J lost 0 bases, with 11 bases between them. CDR3 length equals 15 residues. Germline CDR1 is SEHNR and CDR2 is FQNEAQ (reference sequence).

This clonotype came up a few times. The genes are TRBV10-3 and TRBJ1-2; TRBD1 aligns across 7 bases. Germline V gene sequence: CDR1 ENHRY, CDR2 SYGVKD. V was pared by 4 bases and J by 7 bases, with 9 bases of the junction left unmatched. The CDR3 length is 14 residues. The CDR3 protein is CAISGPNRGGGYTF. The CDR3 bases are TGTGCCATCAGTGGTCCAAACAGGGGCGGTGGCTACACCTTC.

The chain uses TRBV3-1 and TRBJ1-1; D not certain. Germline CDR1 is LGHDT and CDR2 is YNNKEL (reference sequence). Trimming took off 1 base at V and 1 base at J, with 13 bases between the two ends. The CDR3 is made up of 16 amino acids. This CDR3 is CASSQVERAENTEAFF. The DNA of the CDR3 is TGTGCCAGCAGCCAAGTAGAAAGGGCGGAGAACACTGAAGCTTTCTTT. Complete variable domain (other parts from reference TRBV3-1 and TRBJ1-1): DTAVSQTPKYLVTQMGNDKSIKCEQNLGHDTMYWYKQDSKKFLKIMFSYNNKELIINETVPNRFSPKSPDKAHLNLHINSLELGDSAVYFCASSQVERAENTEAFFGQGTRLTVV.

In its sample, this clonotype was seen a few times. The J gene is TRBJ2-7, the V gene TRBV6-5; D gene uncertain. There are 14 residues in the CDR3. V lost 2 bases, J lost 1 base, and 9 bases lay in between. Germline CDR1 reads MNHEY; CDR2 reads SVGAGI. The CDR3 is CASSYRVPSYEQYF. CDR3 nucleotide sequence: TGTGCCAGCAGTTACCGGGTCCCGTCCTACGAGCAGTACTTC.

CDR3 residues: CASTRSFDPPEQFF. CDR3 coding DNA: TGCGCCAGCACCAGATCCTTTGACCCTCCTGAGCAGTTCTTC. V gene TRBV5-1 combines with J gene TRBJ2-1, with D hard to call. The CDR3 has 14 amino acids. CDR1 is SGHRS, CDR2 YFSETQ, per germline. Trimming removed 6 bases at V and 9 bases at J, with 19 bases between.

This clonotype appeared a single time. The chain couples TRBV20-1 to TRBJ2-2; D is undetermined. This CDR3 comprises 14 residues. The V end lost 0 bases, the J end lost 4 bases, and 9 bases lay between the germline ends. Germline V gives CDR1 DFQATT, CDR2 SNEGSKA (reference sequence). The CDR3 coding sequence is TGCAGTGCTAGAGATCCGGACGGCACCGGGGAGCTGTTTTTT. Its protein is CSARDPDGTGELFF.

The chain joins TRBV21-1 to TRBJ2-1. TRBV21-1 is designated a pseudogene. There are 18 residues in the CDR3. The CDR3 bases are TGTGCCAGCACCGAATACAATAGACGGGGGGGCCCCTACAATGAGCAGTTCTTC. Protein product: CASTEYNRRGGPYNEQFF.

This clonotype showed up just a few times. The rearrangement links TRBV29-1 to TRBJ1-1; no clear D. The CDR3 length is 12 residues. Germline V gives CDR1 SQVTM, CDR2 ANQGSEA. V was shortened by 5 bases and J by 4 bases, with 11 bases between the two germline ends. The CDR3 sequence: CSVPEEGTEAFF. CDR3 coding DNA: TGCAGCGTTCCAGAGGAGGGCACTGAAGCTTTCTTT.

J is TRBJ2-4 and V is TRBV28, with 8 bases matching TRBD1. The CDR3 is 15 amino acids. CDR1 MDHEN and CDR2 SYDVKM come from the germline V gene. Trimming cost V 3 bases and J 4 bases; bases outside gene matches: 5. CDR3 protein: CASSFMDREKNIQYF. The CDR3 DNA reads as TGTGCCAGCAGTTTCATGGACAGGGAGAAAAACATTCAGTACTTC.

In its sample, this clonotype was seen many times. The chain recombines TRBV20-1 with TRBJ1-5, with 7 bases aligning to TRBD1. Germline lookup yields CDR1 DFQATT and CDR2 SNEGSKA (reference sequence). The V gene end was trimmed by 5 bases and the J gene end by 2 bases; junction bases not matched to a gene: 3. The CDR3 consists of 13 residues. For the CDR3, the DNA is TGCAGTGCTCCTGGACAGGGCAATCAGCCCCAGCATTTT. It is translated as CSAPGQGNQPQHF.

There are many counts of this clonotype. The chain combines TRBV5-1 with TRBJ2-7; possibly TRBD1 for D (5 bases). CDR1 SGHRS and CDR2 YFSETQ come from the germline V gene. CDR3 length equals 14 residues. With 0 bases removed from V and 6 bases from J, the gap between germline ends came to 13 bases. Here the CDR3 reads CASSLDQTVPEQYF. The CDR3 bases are TGCGCCAGCAGCTTGGACCAGACAGTTCCCGAGCAGTACTTC.

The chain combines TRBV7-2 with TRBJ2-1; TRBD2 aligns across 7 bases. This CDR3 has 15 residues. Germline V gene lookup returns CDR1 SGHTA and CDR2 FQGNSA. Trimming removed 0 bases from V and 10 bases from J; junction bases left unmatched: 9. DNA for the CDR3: TGTGCCAGCAGCTTAGCGATGGGTGGGGGAGGGGAGCAGTTCTTC. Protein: CASSLAMGGGGEQFF.

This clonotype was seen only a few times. For the CDR3, the DNA is TGTGCCATCAGTGAGTCGAAAACTAGCACAGATACGCAGTATTTT. This encodes CAISESKTSTDTQYF. This chain joins TRBV10-3 and TRBJ2-3; D remains ambiguous. With 0 bases removed from V and 0 bases from J, the gap between germline ends came to 7 bases. CDR1 is ENHRY, CDR2 SYGVKD, per germline. The CDR3 length is 15 residues.

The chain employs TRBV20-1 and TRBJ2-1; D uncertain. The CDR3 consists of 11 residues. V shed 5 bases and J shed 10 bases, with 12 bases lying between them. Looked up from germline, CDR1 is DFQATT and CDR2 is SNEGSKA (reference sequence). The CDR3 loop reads CSAPQAWEQFF. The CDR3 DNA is TGCAGTGCTCCGCAGGCGTGGGAGCAGTTCTTC.

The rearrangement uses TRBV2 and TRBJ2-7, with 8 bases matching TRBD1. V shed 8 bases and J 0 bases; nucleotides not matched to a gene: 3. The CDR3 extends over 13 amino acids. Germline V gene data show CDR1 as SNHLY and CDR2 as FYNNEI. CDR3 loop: CASVQGVSYEQYF. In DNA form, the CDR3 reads TGTGCCAGCGTACAGGGGGTCTCCTACGAGCAGTACTTC.